Below are 10 T cell receptor beta chains sequenced from a single sample in a study of blood T cell repertoires in COVID-19. Using immunoSEQ multiplex PCR, the repertoire was profiled, and TCRdb retains in-frame clones only, with some absent. The data contain about 120,000 clones, approximately 83% of them singletons. The sequenced sample was peripheral blood. The receptor set was obtained from a man aged 60 to 69 with acute or convalescent COVID-19.

V gene TRBV27 combines with J gene TRBJ2-1; 14 bases are a match to TRBD2. The CDR3 runs to 16 residues. V lost 8 bases, J lost 1 base, and 4 bases stayed unmatched. Germline V gene data show CDR1 as MNHEY and CDR2 as SMNVEV (reference sequence). The CDR3 spells CASFRLAGGSYNEQFF. CDR3 nucleotide sequence: TGTGCCAGCTTCAGACTAGCGGGAGGGTCCTACAATGAGCAGTTCTTC.

The rearrangement joins TRBV7-6 to TRBJ2-7; the match to TRBD2 covers 9 bases. V lost 5 bases to trimming and J lost 1 base; unmatched junction nucleotides: 15. Germline CDR1 is SGHVS and CDR2 is FNYEAQ. There are 18 residues in the CDR3. The DNA for the CDR3 is TGTGCCAGCAGCCCGGAGACTAGCGGATGGGGTAGGTCCTACGAGCAGTACTTC. Protein product: CASSPETSGWGRSYEQYF.

The chain carries TRBV28 and TRBJ2-4; a weak D match, TRBD2 (5 bases). CDR3 size: 15 residues. Trimming pared 7 bases from V and 1 base from J, leaving 14 bases between. CDR1 MDHEN and CDR2 SYDVKM come from the germline V gene. The CDR3 reads CASNERTGAKNIQYF. The CDR3 DNA is TGTGCCAGCAATGAGCGGACGGGGGCCAAAAACATTCAGTACTTC.

The J gene is TRBJ2-6, the V gene TRBV2; TRBD2 matches at 8 bases. V lost 6 bases and J lost 0; bases outside the gene matches: 19. The germline V gene encodes CDR1 SNHLY and CDR2 FYNNEI. The CDR3 spans 21 residues. The CDR3 region has the DNA TGTGCCAGCAGCCCCTTAGATGATAGCGGGATTACGCTCTCTGGGGCCAACGTCCTGACTTTC. Translating gives CASSPLDDSGITLSGANVLTF.

This chain uses TRBV6-5 with TRBJ2-7, with TRBD2 matching over 7 bases. The V gene end was trimmed by 0 bases and the J gene end by 2 bases; junction bases not matched to a gene: 4. CDR3 size: 15 residues. Germline lookup yields CDR1 MNHEY and CDR2 SVGAGI. The CDR3 DNA reads as TGTGCCAGCAGTTACTCGTCTAGCGGCCCCTACGAGCAGTACTTC. As protein: CASSYSSSGPYEQYF.

The table lists this clone with a few counts. The genes are TRBV15 and TRBJ1-2; D ambiguous. This CDR3 spans 14 amino acids. V was clipped by 1 base and J by 4 bases, with 10 bases between them. Germline V lookup: CDR1 LNHNV, CDR2 YYDKDF (reference sequence). As DNA, the CDR3 is TGTGCCACCAGCAGAGGCCCCCGGGGCTATGGCTACACCTTC. Translating gives CATSRGPRGYGYTF.

The chain has TRBV7-2 and TRBJ1-2; tentative D call: TRBD1 (5 bases). Trimming took off 5 bases at V and 7 bases at J, with 17 bases between the two ends. Germline-derived CDR1 and CDR2 are SGHTA and FQGNSA. This CDR3 has 14 amino acids. CDR3 sequence: CASSRLVGTIGYTF. The CDR3, as DNA: TGTGCCAGCAGCCGGTTGGTGGGGACTATTGGCTACACCTTC.

This chain uses TRBV28 with TRBJ2-1, with TRBD2 matching over 11 bases. J lost 7 bases, V lost 5 bases, and 10 bases had no gene match. Germline V gene lookup returns CDR1 MDHEN and CDR2 SYDVKM. There are 16 residues in the CDR3. CDR3 bases: TGTGCCAGCAGTCTCCTTAGCGGGAGGGCCAGGAATGAGCAGTTCTTC. Encoded protein: CASSLLSGRARNEQFF.

In DNA, the CDR3 is TGTGCCAGTAGTAGGCGGAGTGACACTGAAGCTTTCTTT. This gives the protein CASSRRSDTEAFF. The chain combines TRBV19 with TRBJ1-1; D is unclear. The V gene lost 4 bases and the J gene lost 3 bases, with 9 bases spanning the gap. This CDR3 has 13 residues. Germline V gene data show CDR1 as LNHDA and CDR2 as SQIVND (reference sequence).

This chain joins TRBV28 and TRBJ1-3, with D tentatively TRBD1 (6 bases). The length of the CDR3 is 14 residues. Looked up from germline, CDR1 is MDHEN and CDR2 is SYDVKM. V lost 6 bases to trimming and J lost 3 bases, with 12 bases between them. CDR3 DNA: TGTGCCAGCAGGGAGAGGGGGGGTGGAAACACCATATATTTT. Translated: CASRERGGGNTIYF.